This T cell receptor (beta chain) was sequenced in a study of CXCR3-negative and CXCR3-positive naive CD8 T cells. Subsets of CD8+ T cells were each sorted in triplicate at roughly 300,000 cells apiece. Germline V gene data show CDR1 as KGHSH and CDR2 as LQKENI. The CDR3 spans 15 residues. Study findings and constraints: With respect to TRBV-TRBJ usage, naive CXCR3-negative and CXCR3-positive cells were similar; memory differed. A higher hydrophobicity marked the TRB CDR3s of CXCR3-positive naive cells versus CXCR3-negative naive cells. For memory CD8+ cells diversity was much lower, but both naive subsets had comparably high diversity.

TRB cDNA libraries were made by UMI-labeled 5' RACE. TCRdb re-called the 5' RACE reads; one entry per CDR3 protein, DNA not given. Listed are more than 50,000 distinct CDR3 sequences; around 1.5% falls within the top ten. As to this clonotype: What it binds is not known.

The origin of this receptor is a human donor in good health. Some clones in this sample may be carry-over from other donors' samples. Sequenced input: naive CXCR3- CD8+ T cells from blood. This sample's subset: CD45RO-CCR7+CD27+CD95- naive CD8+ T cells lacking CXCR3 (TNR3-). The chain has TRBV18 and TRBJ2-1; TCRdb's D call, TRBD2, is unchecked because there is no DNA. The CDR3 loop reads CASSPRDYSGNEQFF. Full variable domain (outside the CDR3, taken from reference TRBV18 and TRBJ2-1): NAGVMQNPRHLVRRRGQEARLRCSPMKGHSHVYWYRQLPEEGLKFMVYLQKENIIDESGMPKERFSAEFPKEGPSILRIQQVVRGDSAAYFCASSPRDYSGNEQFFGPGTRLTVL.